The 11 T cell receptor beta chains listed next were all sequenced from one sample in a study of vaccination effects on CD4 cells after COVID-19. These receptors have no identified antigens. Subsequent to a culture period of around 10 days, CD4+ T cells were isolated. Clones were sequenced by immunoSEQ multiplex PCR, and TCRdb holds only the in-frame ones, with some missing. The data show 50,000 to 60,000 clones, about three quarters seen once. This specimen was CD4+ T cells from PBMCs cultured without peptide, taken before COVID-19 vaccination. These receptors were obtained from a human donor who received a COVID-19 vaccine.

The rearrangement joins TRBV14 to TRBJ1-2, with TRBD1 matching over 7 bases. Trimming took 3 bases from V and 8 from J; bases not matched to a gene: 9. CDR3 size: 14 residues. Per the germline V gene, CDR1 is SGHDN and CDR2 is FVKESK. The CDR3 loop is CASSHYGTAEGYTF. CDR3 coding DNA: TGTGCCAGCAGCCACTACGGGACAGCTGAAGGCTACACCTTC.

This clone showed up just once. The chain recombines TRBV5-4 with TRBJ2-2, with 8 bases that match TRBD1. Germline CDR1 SGHNT, CDR2 YYREEE (reference sequence). Trimming took 4 bases from V and 0 from J; bases not matched to a gene: 2. The CDR3 length is 15 residues. The CDR3 DNA reads TGTGCCAGCAGCGCAGGGGGCGCGAACACCGGGGAGCTGTTTTTT. This translates into CASSAGGANTGELFF.

V gene TRBV7-2 combines with J gene TRBJ2-3; D remains ambiguous. There are 14 residues in the CDR3. Trimming removed 2 bases at V and 2 bases at J, with 8 bases between. Germline V gene sequence: CDR1 SGHTA, CDR2 FQGNSA. CDR3 sequence (DNA): TGTGCCAGCAGCTTACAGGACCCCACAGATACGCAGTATTTT. This encodes CASSLQDPTDTQYF.

The gene calls are TRBV6-5 and TRBJ1-2; no clear D. The CDR3 sequence is 11 residues long. Trimming pared 6 bases from V and 8 bases from J, leaving 10 bases between. CDR1 and CDR2 from the germline V gene are MNHEY and SVGAGI. The CDR3 DNA sequence: TGTGCCAGCAGGGGGTCGGGGGGCTACACCTTC. Translation: CASRGSGGYTF.

The J gene is TRBJ2-7, the V gene TRBV28, with a possible D match to TRBD2 (8 bases). V lost 4 bases and J lost 6, with 25 bases in between. The CDR3 is 17 amino acids. The germline CDR1 and CDR2 sequences are MDHEN and SYDVKM. The CDR3 DNA reads as TGTGCCAGCAGTTCCTCAGGTCGGGGGGGGACAGAGTTCGAGCAGTACGTC. Its translation is CASSSSGRGGTEFEQYV.

The V and J genes are TRBV30 and TRBJ2-2; TRBD2 aligns across 8 bases. V was clipped by 5 bases and J by 2 bases; unmatched bases: 7. The germline V gene has CDR1 GTSNPN and CDR2 SVGIG (reference sequence). The CDR3 is 15 residues long. The CDR3 spells CAWVKGLVNTGELFF. The CDR3 DNA reads as TGTGCCTGGGTCAAGGGACTAGTAAACACCGGGGAGCTGTTTTTT. Full variable domain (rest looked up from reference TRBV30 and TRBJ2-2): SQTIHQWPATLVQPVGSPLSLECTVEGTSNPNLYWYRQAAGRGLQLLFYSVGIGQISSEVPQNLSASRPQDRQFILSSKKLLLSDSGFYLCAWVKGLVNTGELFFGEGSRLTVL.

The chain combines TRBV9 with TRBJ1-3; no firm D call. Germline-derived CDR1 and CDR2 are SGDLS and YYNGEE. The CDR3 runs to 13 residues. V lost 5 bases, J lost 0 bases, and 6 bases lay in between. CDR3 loop: CASRRASGNTIYF. CDR3 in DNA: TGTGCCAGCAGGCGAGCCTCTGGAAACACCATATATTTT.

This clone was observed a single time. V gene TRBV5-8 combines with J gene TRBJ2-3; tentative D call: TRBD1 (6 bases). Trimming removed 7 bases at V and 2 bases at J, with 20 bases between. This CDR3 is built from 16 residues. The V gene's germline CDR1 is SGHTS and CDR2 YDEGEE. The CDR3 spells CASPRVSWDTTDTQYF. The CDR3 bases are TGTGCCAGCCCGAGAGTCTCGTGGGACACCACAGATACGCAGTATTTT.

The chain uses TRBV5-1 and TRBJ2-5; D is possibly TRBD2 (5 bases). CDR1 is SGHRS and CDR2 is YFSETQ in the germline V gene. The V end was cut by 1 base, the J end by 5 bases, with 18 bases between. The CDR3 extends over 16 amino acids. The CDR3 DNA follows: TGCGCCAGCAGCTTGTCCGGACTGCGGGTGGGGGAGACCCAGTACTTC. Encoded protein: CASSLSGLRVGETQYF.

DNA for the CDR3: TGTGCCAGCACCATTTCTAGTTCCCCCTATGGCTACACCTTC. Amino acids: CASTISSSPYGYTF. The gene calls are TRBV28 and TRBJ1-2, with D unclear. The CDR3 has 14 amino acids. Trimming removed 7 bases from V and 4 bases from J, with 16 bases in between. Germline CDR1 is MDHEN and CDR2 is SYDVKM.

The V and J genes are TRBV5-1 and TRBJ2-1, with 11 bases lining up with TRBD1. Germline V CDR1 and CDR2: SGHRS, YFSETQ. J lost 5 bases, V lost 2 bases, and 9 bases had no gene match. The CDR3 runs to 17 residues. This chain's CDR3 is CASSFDPPGQGDNEQFF. The CDR3 nucleotides are TGCGCCAGCAGCTTCGATCCACCGGGACAGGGGGACAATGAGCAGTTCTTC.